The 19 T cell receptor beta chains listed next were all sequenced from one sample in a study of blood T cell repertoires in COVID-19. Sequenced by immunoSEQ multiplex PCR; TCRdb stores in-frame clones only, minus some. The sample lists about 240,000 clones, 70% to 90% occurring once. Specimen: peripheral blood. All receptors derive from an older woman with active or convalescent COVID-19.

The chain joins TRBV3-1 (or the pseudogene TRBV3-2) to TRBJ1-3; D possibly corresponds to TRBD1 (6 bases). Trimming removed 4 bases from V and 4 bases from J, with 11 bases in between. Per the germline V gene, CDR1 is LGHDT and CDR2 is YNNKEL (reference sequence). This CDR3 is 14 amino acids long. The CDR3 protein is CASSPTGRGNTIYF. CDR3 coding DNA: TGTGCCAGCAGCCCTACAGGGCGCGGAAACACCATATATTTT.

V gene TRBV5-1 combines with J gene TRBJ1-6; D not resolved. V was pared by 0 bases and J by 6 bases, with 10 bases between. The germline gives CDR1 SGHRS, CDR2 YFSETQ. This CDR3 is 15 amino acids long. The CDR3 spells CASSLVAEINSPLHF. The DNA for the CDR3 is TGCGCCAGCAGCTTGGTGGCAGAAATTAATTCACCCCTCCACTTT.

The chain is built from TRBV5-1 and TRBJ2-6; possibly TRBD1 for D (5 bases). Looked up from germline, CDR1 is SGHRS and CDR2 is YFSETQ. The CDR3 extends over 17 amino acids. The V and J ends lost 6 bases and 2 bases respectively, with 18 bases between them. As DNA, the CDR3 is TGCGCCAGCACCCCTTGGGCAGGGCCTACTGGGGCCAACGTCCTGACTTTC. This translates into CASTPWAGPTGANVLTF.

The V gene is TRBV5-5, the J gene TRBJ1-1; D is unresolved. The V and J ends lost 4 bases and 2 bases respectively, with 9 bases between them. CDR1 is SGHKS, CDR2 YYEKEE, per germline (reference sequence). This CDR3 comprises 13 residues. CDR3 DNA sequence: TGTGCCAGCAGCGAAGGAGGAAACACTGAAGCTTTCTTT. Protein sequence: CASSEGGNTEAFF. The full variable domain, its missing parts supplied by reference TRBV5-5 and TRBJ1-1, is DAGVTQSPTHLIKTRGQQVTLRCSPISGHKSVSWYQQVLGQGPQFIFQYYEKEERGRGNFPDRFSARQFPNYSSELNVNALLLGDSALYLCASSEGGNTEAFFGQGTRLTVV.

This chain connects TRBV5-1 to TRBJ1-4; 11 bases map to TRBD1. The V segment lost 3 bases and the J segment 6 bases; nucleotides outside the gene matches: 4. CDR3 size: 15 residues. CDR1 and CDR2 from the germline V gene are SGHRS and YFSETQ. CDR3 in amino acids: CASSSPGQGDEKLFF. CDR3 coding DNA: TGCGCCAGCAGCTCCCCGGGACAGGGGGATGAAAAACTGTTTTTT.

In its sample, this clone was seen a few times. This sequence joins TRBV4-2 and TRBJ1-6; 8 bases align to TRBD1. The CDR3 spans 16 residues. Germline loops: CDR1 LGHNA, CDR2 YNFKEQ. The V segment lost 4 bases and the J segment 8 bases; nucleotides outside the gene matches: 10. The CDR3 bases are TGTGCCAGCAGCCCCCCCTTTGGGACAGGAGATTCACCCCTCCACTTT. It yields the protein CASSPPFGTGDSPLHF.

This rearrangement joins TRBV6-5 to TRBJ1-5, with D perhaps TRBD1 (6 bases). CDR1 MNHEY and CDR2 SVGAGI come from the germline V gene. This CDR3 is built from 15 residues. Trimming took off 7 bases at V and 1 base at J, with 14 bases between the two ends. CDR3 protein: CASTPTGTSNQPQHF. CDR3 bases: TGTGCCAGCACTCCCACAGGGACGAGCAATCAGCCCCAGCATTTT.

The rearrangement joins TRBV6-1 to TRBJ1-1; 11 bases are a match to TRBD1. The V and J ends lost 3 bases and 1 base, in that order; junction bases with no gene match: 4. CDR1 and CDR2 (germline): MNHNS, SASEGT. The CDR3 length is 16 residues. CDR3 DNA: TGTGCCAGCAGTGACCGGGACAGGGGGGGGAACACTGAAGCTTTCTTT. This gives the protein CASSDRDRGGNTEAFF.

The V and J genes are TRBV7-3 and TRBJ2-3; 8 bases fit TRBD2. Germline V lookup: CDR1 SGHTA, CDR2 FQGTGA. V lost 1 base, J lost 0 bases, and 12 bases stayed unmatched. The CDR3 runs to 19 residues. The CDR3 bases are TGTGCCAGCAGCTTAAAAATGCGTAGCGGGACCACTAGCACAGATACGCAGTATTTT. Translation gives CASSLKMRSGTTSTDTQYF.

The chain carries TRBV6-5 and TRBJ1-1; a weak D match, TRBD1 (6 bases). Trimming took off 0 bases at V and 6 bases at J, with 14 bases between the two ends. In germline, CDR1 is MNHEY, CDR2 SVGAGI. The CDR3 contains 15 residues. CDR3 sequence: CASSYSGTILPEAFF. CDR3 DNA sequence: TGTGCCAGCAGTTACTCCGGGACAATCCTTCCTGAAGCTTTCTTT.

This clone has just one count. The CDR3 DNA reads TGCAGCGTTGAAGAACACGGAGGGACAGCCACAGATACGCAGTATTTT. Its protein is CSVEEHGGTATDTQYF. The rearrangement uses TRBV29-1 and TRBJ2-3; maybe TRBD1 (7 bases). Germline CDR1 and CDR2: SQVTM and ANQGSEA. V was shortened by 0 bases and J by 2 bases, with 15 bases between the two germline ends. The CDR3 contains 16 residues.

The rearrangement uses TRBV29-1 and TRBJ2-7; the D gene is possibly TRBD1 (6 bases). CDR3 length equals 15 residues. V was trimmed by 4 bases and J by 9 bases, leaving 25 bases between them. Per germline, CDR1 SQVTM and CDR2 ANQGSEA. CDR3 in amino acids: CSVVLQVYGGEVQYF. The DNA of the CDR3 is TGCAGCGTTGTTCTCCAAGTATATGGGGGCGAGGTGCAGTACTTC.

The chain joins TRBV11-2 to TRBJ2-2; TRBD2 matches at 9 bases. The CDR3 totals 15 residues. In germline, CDR1 is SGHAT, CDR2 FQNNGV. V lost 5 bases and J lost 2; bases outside the gene matches: 3. In DNA form, the CDR3 reads TGTGCCAGCAGCGCGACTAGCGGAAACACCGGGGAGCTGTTTTTT. Its protein product is CASSATSGNTGELFF. Drawing the rest from reference TRBV11-2 and TRBJ2-2, the complete variable domain is EAGVAQSPRYKIIEKRQSVAFWCNPISGHATLYWYQQILGQGPKLLIQFQNNGVVDDSQLPKDRFSAERLKGVDSTLKIQPAKLEDSAVYLCASSATSGNTGELFFGEGSRLTVL.

The chain is built from TRBV12-5 and TRBJ2-5, with a possible D match to TRBD2 (6 bases). Germline V gene sequence: CDR1 LGHNT, CDR2 FRNRAP. The CDR3 has 13 amino acids. V lost 7 bases and J 2 bases, leaving 11 bases between the germline ends. As DNA, the CDR3 is TGTGCTAGTGATCGGGAGAATCAAGAGACCCAGTACTTC. Amino acid sequence: CASDRENQETQYF.

The chain has TRBV14 and TRBJ1-2; 9 nucleotides line up with TRBD1. V shed 0 bases, J shed 3 bases, and the junction held 5 bases outside the gene matches. CDR3 length equals 16 residues. Per the germline V gene, CDR1 is SGHDN and CDR2 is FVKESK. The CDR3 protein is CASSQEGTGGYYGYTF. The CDR3 nucleotides read TGTGCCAGCAGCCAAGAAGGAACAGGGGGCTACTATGGCTACACCTTC.

V and J are TRBV24-1 and TRBJ2-5; 12 nucleotides align to TRBD1. This CDR3 contains 16 residues. J lost 5 bases, V lost 3 bases, and 6 bases had no gene match. The germline CDR1 and CDR2 sequences are KGHDR and SFDVKD. The CDR3 region has the DNA TGTGCCACCAGTGATGCCGGGACAGGGGGCGGGGAGACCCAGTACTTC. Protein sequence: CATSDAGTGGGETQYF.

This clone occurred once. V is TRBV6-4 and J is TRBJ1-3; TRBD1 might be the D (6 bases). Deletions cut 6 bases from V and 4 bases from J, with 19 bases between. The CDR3 loop spans 16 amino acids. CDR1 is MRHNA and CDR2 is SNTAGT in the germline V gene. CDR3 DNA sequence: TGTGCCAGCAGCTGGGGGGGCAGGCTACGCGGAAACACCATATATTTT. Protein sequence: CASSWGGRLRGNTIYF.

The rearrangement joins TRBV7-2 to TRBJ1-5; 7 nucleotides align to TRBD1. The trim removed 5 bases at V and 2 bases at J, leaving 9 bases unmatched. The CDR3 length is 16 residues. CDR1 and CDR2 (germline): SGHTA, FQGNSA. The CDR3, as DNA: TGTGCCAGCAGCCCCACTAGACAGGGAGGCAATCAGCCCCAGCATTTT. It is translated as CASSPTRQGGNQPQHF.

The V gene is TRBV19, the J gene TRBJ1-5; 7 bases fit TRBD1. With 5 bases clipped from V and 6 bases from J, the junction kept 4 bases outside the gene matches. This CDR3 is built from 13 residues. Germline lookup yields CDR1 LNHDA and CDR2 SQIVND (reference sequence). The CDR3 reads CASSEGAGQPQHF. CDR3 DNA sequence: TGTGCCAGTAGTGAGGGGGCCGGTCAGCCCCAGCATTTT.